This is a list of T cell receptor beta chains from one sample in a study of cytomegalovirus exposure and HLA in healthy donors. Profiled with immunoSEQ multiplex PCR; TCRdb holds only in-frame clones, not every one. The table records 250,000 to 300,000 clones, around 90% of them present only once. Sequenced: PBMCs. The receptors were sampled from a woman younger than 30 in good health and CMV-seronegative. The CDR3 runs from the conserved cysteine through the conserved F or W. The order of the fields is D gene, J gene, V gene, clone size, CDR3 protein, CDR3 DNA. The D gene is left open where the match is weak. Some rows mark clone size as missing; the rest say once, few, many or name a class of expanded clone.

d_call: TRBD1
j_call: TRBJ2-7
v_call: TRBV28
clone_size: once
cdr3_aa: CASSLDRGRNEQYF
cdr3_nt: TGTGCCAGCAGCCTCGACAGGGGGCGAAACGAGCAGTACTTC

d_call: -
j_call: TRBJ2-3
v_call: TRBV4-2
clone_size: -
cdr3_aa: CASSPRRVDTQYF
cdr3_nt: TGTGCCAGCAGCCCGAGGCGGGTAGATACGCAGTATTTT

d_call: -
j_call: TRBJ2-7
v_call: TRBV28
clone_size: -
cdr3_aa: CASSFGQGNYEQYF
cdr3_nt: TGTGCCAGCAGTTTCGGCCAGGGGAACTACGAGCAGTACTTC

d_call: -
j_call: TRBJ1-1
v_call: TRBV9
clone_size: -
cdr3_aa: CASRGTRNTEAFF
cdr3_nt: TGTGCCAGCAGGGGGACAAGGAACACTGAAGCTTTCTTT

d_call: -
j_call: TRBJ2-2
v_call: TRBV9
clone_size: -
cdr3_aa: CASSQGEDTGELFF
cdr3_nt: TGTGCCAGCTCCCAGGGGGAGGACACCGGGGAGCTGTTTTTT

d_call: TRBD1
j_call: TRBJ1-2
v_call: TRBV7-9
clone_size: -
cdr3_aa: CASSPTGKVGYTF
cdr3_nt: TGTGCCAGCAGCCCGACAGGGAAGGTCGGCTACACCTTC

d_call: TRBD2
j_call: TRBJ2-5
v_call: TRBV7-2
clone_size: -
cdr3_aa: CASSRGLAGGETQYF
cdr3_nt: TGTGCCAGCAGCAGGGGACTAGCGGGGGGAGAGACCCAGTACTTC

d_call: TRBD1
j_call: TRBJ1-4
v_call: TRBV15
clone_size: -
cdr3_aa: CATSRDGTGSNEKLFF
cdr3_nt: TGTGCCACCAGCAGAGACGGGACAGGGAGCAATGAAAAACTGTTTTTT

d_call: -
j_call: TRBJ1-5
v_call: TRBV28
clone_size: -
cdr3_aa: CASIRDSNQPQHF
cdr3_nt: TGTGCCAGCATTCGGGATAGCAATCAGCCCCAGCATTTT

d_call: -
j_call: TRBJ2-7
v_call: TRBV7-9
clone_size: -
cdr3_aa: CASSFPHSYEQYF
cdr3_nt: TGTGCCAGCAGCTTCCCACACAGCTACGAGCAGTACTTC

d_call: -
j_call: TRBJ1-1
v_call: TRBV27
clone_size: -
cdr3_aa: CASSFSGARIRNTEAFF
cdr3_nt: TGTGCCAGCAGTTTTTCAGGGGCAAGAATCCGGAACACTGAAGCTTTCTTT

d_call: -
j_call: TRBJ1-5
v_call: TRBV5-1
clone_size: -
cdr3_aa: CASSFNSGQPQHF
cdr3_nt: TGCGCCAGCAGCTTTAATTCAGGGCAGCCCCAGCATTTT

d_call: TRBD1
j_call: TRBJ1-6
v_call: TRBV7-8
clone_size: -
cdr3_aa: CASRQTGALNSPLHF
cdr3_nt: TGTGCCAGCAGACAGACAGGGGCGCTTAATTCACCCCTCCACTTT

d_call: -
j_call: TRBJ2-1
v_call: TRBV29-1
clone_size: once
cdr3_aa: CSVYRVYNEQFF
cdr3_nt: TGCAGCGTTTATCGGGTCTACAATGAGCAGTTCTTC

d_call: TRBD1
j_call: TRBJ1-5
v_call: TRBV18
clone_size: -
cdr3_aa: CASSPDQWDSYFNQPQHF
cdr3_nt: TGTGCCAGCTCACCTGACCAATGGGACAGCTATTTTAATCAGCCCCAGCATTTT

d_call: -
j_call: TRBJ2-7
v_call: TRBV6-5
clone_size: -
cdr3_aa: CASSSDSTYEQYF
cdr3_nt: TGTGCCAGCAGTTCGGACAGTACCTACGAGCAGTACTTC

d_call: -
j_call: TRBJ2-5
v_call: TRBV14
clone_size: -
cdr3_aa: CASSLEVGGRRETQYF
cdr3_nt: TGTGCCAGCAGCCTCGAAGTGGGGGGGCGTCGGGAGACCCAGTACTTC

d_call: TRBD1
j_call: TRBJ1-2
v_call: TRBV28
clone_size: -
cdr3_aa: CASTTTGQAAYGYTF
cdr3_nt: TGTGCCAGCACTACTACGGGACAGGCGGCGTATGGCTACACCTTC

d_call: TRBD1
j_call: TRBJ1-2
v_call: TRBV5-1
clone_size: -
cdr3_aa: CASSSINDRAYGYTF
cdr3_nt: TGCGCCAGCAGTTCCATCAACGACAGGGCCTATGGCTACACCTTC

d_call: -
j_call: TRBJ1-3
v_call: TRBV7-2
clone_size: -
cdr3_aa: CASSPTPSGNTIYF
cdr3_nt: TGTGCCAGCAGCCCTACCCCCTCTGGAAACACCATATATTTT

d_call: TRBD2
j_call: TRBJ2-7
v_call: TRBV10-3
clone_size: -
cdr3_aa: CAISEENLAGVSPGYEQYF
cdr3_nt: TGTGCCATCAGTGAAGAGAATCTAGCGGGGGTTTCTCCGGGGTACGAGCAGTACTTC

d_call: -
j_call: TRBJ2-1
v_call: TRBV29-1
clone_size: -
cdr3_aa: CSVGGRALYNEQFF
cdr3_nt: TGCAGCGTGGGAGGCAGGGCGCTCTACAATGAGCAGTTCTTC

d_call: TRBD1
j_call: TRBJ1-2
v_call: TRBV7-9
clone_size: few
cdr3_aa: CASSGGTVGIYGYTF
cdr3_nt: TGTGCCAGCAGCGGAGGGACAGTCGGGATCTATGGCTACACCTTC

d_call: -
j_call: TRBJ2-1
v_call: TRBV4-1
clone_size: -
cdr3_aa: CASSQEKRYNEQFF
cdr3_nt: TGCGCCAGCAGCCAAGAAAAGAGATACAATGAGCAGTTCTTC

d_call: -
j_call: TRBJ2-7
v_call: TRBV13
clone_size: -
cdr3_aa: CASSPPRIPEQYF
cdr3_nt: TGTGCCAGCAGCCCACCGCGGATTCCCGAGCAGTACTTC

d_call: TRBD2
j_call: TRBJ2-5
v_call: TRBV28
clone_size: -
cdr3_aa: CASSFSLRGAKETQYF
cdr3_nt: TGTGCCAGCAGTTTTTCTTTGCGGGGGGCCAAAGAGACCCAGTACTTC

d_call: -
j_call: TRBJ1-2
v_call: TRBV28
clone_size: -
cdr3_aa: CASSLGWGVNYGYTF
cdr3_nt: TGTGCCAGCAGTTTAGGTTGGGGGGTCAACTATGGCTACACCTTC

d_call: -
j_call: TRBJ1-6
v_call: TRBV2
clone_size: -
cdr3_aa: CASSEVAPLHF
cdr3_nt: TGTGCCAGCAGTGAGGTAGCACCCCTCCACTTT

d_call: -
j_call: TRBJ2-1
v_call: TRBV5-4
clone_size: -
cdr3_aa: CASSLLGPENEQFF
cdr3_nt: TGTGCCAGCAGCCTTTTGGGCCCAGAGAATGAGCAGTTCTTC

d_call: -
j_call: TRBJ2-1
v_call: TRBV28
clone_size: -
cdr3_aa: CASSLYYRGGETYNEQFF
cdr3_nt: TGTGCCAGCAGTTTATATTACAGAGGCGGGGAGACCTACAATGAGCAGTTCTTC

d_call: -
j_call: TRBJ1-1
v_call: TRBV28
clone_size: -
cdr3_aa: CASSLGANTEAFF
cdr3_nt: TGTGCCAGCAGTTTGGGGGCGAACACTGAAGCTTTCTTT

d_call: TRBD2
j_call: TRBJ2-2
v_call: TRBV11-3
clone_size: -
cdr3_aa: CASSRLAGGSGELFF
cdr3_nt: TGTGCCAGCAGCCGACTAGCGGGGGGGTCCGGGGAGCTGTTTTTT